The clone carrying this TCR beta chain was counted between two and nine times. Its target is unknown. The germline gene is not matched at one end of the junction; a read error may be the cause. The data are from a study of blood T cells in healthy people across ages. Study conclusions and caveats: While age rose, TCR beta diversity per million T cells dropped in a roughly linear way.

Germline loops: CDR1 DFQATT, CDR2 SNEGSKA (reference sequence). CDR3 size: 16 residues. It was with a sample-barcoded 5' primer and a J-beta primer mix that a second PCR of roughly 7 to 12 cycles was run. MiXCR was run by TCRdb on the 5' RACE reads, yielding one entry per CDR3 protein. The sample comprises more than 750,000 distinct CDR3 sequences, 25% to 30% of which are singletons, and about a tenth rests with the top ten. The data also belong to a second study, concerning T cells of mothers and their children.

This receptor was identified in a woman between 35 and 50 years old in good health. This sequence joins TRBV20-1 and TRBJ1-5; 9 bases align to TRBD1. Sequenced material: blood. The CDR3 nucleotides are TGCAGTGCGAGAGGGACAGGGAATTTTAAGAATCAGCCCCAGCATTTT. This codes for CSARGTGNFKNQPQHF.